The 21 T cell receptor beta chains given below trace back to one sample, sequenced in a study of CXCR3-negative and CXCR3-positive naive CD8 T cells. Broader study findings: When CXCR3-positive naive cells were set against CXCR3-negative naive cells, the former had more hydrophobic TRB CDR3s.

These receptors' targets are unknown. 5' RACE that incorporated UMI labels was used to prepare the TRB cDNA libraries. From the 5' RACE reads, TCRdb lists one entry per CDR3 protein and no DNA. Listed are approximately 140,000 distinct CDR3 sequences; roughly 0.27% falls within the top ten. Input material: naive CXCR3+ CD8+ T cells from blood. As for subset: CD45RO-CCR7+CD27+CD95- naive CD8+ T cells expressing CXCR3 (TNR3+). The receptors shown here come from a human donor in good health. Some clones in this sample may be carry-over from other donors' samples.

The chain combines TRBV20-1 with TRBJ2-1. There are 11 residues in the CDR3. In germline, CDR1 is DFQATT, CDR2 SNEGSKA (reference sequence). CDR3 protein: CSGSSYNEQFF.

The CDR3 loop is CASSHAGQGLEAFF. The V and J genes are TRBV4-2 and TRBJ1-1; the D call from TCRdb, TRBD1, cannot be confirmed without DNA. CDR3 length: 14 residues. CDR1 and CDR2 (germline): LGHNA, YNFKEQ.

The chain employs TRBV5-1 and TRBJ2-7; the D call of TRBD1 rests on TCRdb alone, since no DNA is present to check it. Germline CDR1 is SGHRS and CDR2 is YFSETQ. The CDR3 contains 14 residues. This CDR3 reads CASSFDRGQGEQYF.

V is TRBV29-1 and J is TRBJ1-1; TCRdb's D gene call, TRBD1, goes unchecked for lack of DNA. Germline CDR1 is SQVTM and CDR2 is ANQGSEA. There are 12 residues in the CDR3. CDR3 residues: CSVEQGDQGAFF.

This CDR3 is CSVVGLASYNEQFF. The V gene is TRBV29-1, the J gene TRBJ2-1; without DNA, the TCRdb call of TRBD2 cannot be checked. This CDR3 spans 14 amino acids. The germline gives CDR1 SQVTM, CDR2 ANQGSEA.

The V and J genes are TRBV20-1 and TRBJ1-5; TCRdb indicates TRBD1, and absent DNA this call remains unverified. This CDR3 comprises 14 residues. CDR1 is DFQATT and CDR2 is SNEGSKA in the germline V gene (reference sequence). The CDR3 sequence is CSARDDRTNQPQHF.

The genes are TRBV13 and TRBJ2-7; TCRdb's D call, TRBD1, is unchecked because there is no DNA. CDR1 and CDR2 (germline): PRHDT, FYEKMQ (reference sequence). The CDR3 is made up of 16 amino acids. CDR3 loop: CASSLSDRGTSYEQYF. The full variable domain, rest sourced from reference TRBV13 and TRBJ2-7, is AAGVIQSPRHLIKEKRETATLKCYPIPRHDTVYWYQQGPGQDPQFLISFYEKMQSDKGSIPDRFSAQQFSDYHSELNMSSLELGDSALYFCASSLSDRGTSYEQYFGPGTRLTVT.

V is TRBV12-3 or TRBV12-4 and J is TRBJ2-5; TCRdb picks TRBD2, but there is no DNA to check that call. This CDR3 spans 16 amino acids. The CDR3 sequence is CASSSSTSGNQETQYF.

The genes are TRBV9 and TRBJ2-1; there is no DNA to check the TCRdb D call of TRBD2. CDR1 is SGDLS and CDR2 is YYNGEE in the germline V gene. The CDR3 is made up of 14 amino acids. The CDR3 loop reads CARRDPLSYNEQFF.

The V and J genes are TRBV5-1 and TRBJ1-1; TCRdb's D call of TRBD1 is untestable without DNA. Germline CDR1 is SGHRS and CDR2 is YFSETQ. The CDR3 length is 13 residues. The CDR3 here is CASSLQGVTEAFF.

The V call is TRBV4-1, the J call TRBJ1-1. The germline CDR1 and CDR2 sequences are MGHRA and YSYEKL. The CDR3 consists of 16 residues. The CDR3 loop is CASSQVFGEWNTEAFF.

The chain combines TRBV4-1 with TRBJ1-1. CDR3 size: 12 residues. Germline V gene data show CDR1 as MGHRA and CDR2 as YSYEKL. The CDR3: CASSSYNTEAFF.

The rearrangement links TRBV14 to TRBJ1-1; TCRdb proposes TRBD1, but this gene call is untestable without DNA. Per germline, CDR1 SGHDN and CDR2 FVKESK. This CDR3 comprises 12 residues. CDR3 sequence reads: CASSQTGNLGFF.

J is TRBJ1-1 and V is TRBV6-5; there is no DNA to check the TCRdb D call of TRBD1. Per the germline V gene, CDR1 is MNHEY and CDR2 is SVGAGI. The CDR3 contains 14 residues. This CDR3 reads CASSYFKGPTEAFF.

The chain has TRBV4-3 and TRBJ1-4; TCRdb gives TRBD1 as the D gene, but with no DNA this cannot be confirmed. The CDR3 is made up of 17 amino acids. Per the germline V gene, CDR1 is LGHNA and CDR2 is YSLEER. CDR3 protein: CASSQDRNLAPNEKLFF.

This chain uses TRBV11-2 with TRBJ2-1; TCRdb's D call, TRBD2, is unchecked because there is no DNA. This CDR3 is 18 amino acids long. Germline CDR1 SGHAT, CDR2 FQNNGV. The CDR3 spells CASSFLLLAGESYNEQFF. The variable domain in full, completed from reference TRBV11-2 and TRBJ2-1, reads EAGVAQSPRYKIIEKRQSVAFWCNPISGHATLYWYQQILGQGPKLLIQFQNNGVVDDSQLPKDRFSAERLKGVDSTLKIQPAKLEDSAVYLCASSFLLLAGESYNEQFFGPGTRLTVL.

V and J are TRBV29-1 and TRBJ2-7; TCRdb gives TRBD1 as the D gene, but with no DNA this cannot be confirmed. The CDR3 is 12 amino acids. CDR1 and CDR2 from the germline V gene are SQVTM and ANQGSEA. The CDR3 sequence is CSAGDEDYEQYF.

The CDR3 region is CASSQLSNRDRAVETQYF. The chain recombines TRBV4-1 with TRBJ2-5; TCRdb proposes TRBD1, but this gene call is untestable without DNA. This CDR3 comprises 18 residues. From germline, CDR1 is MGHRA and CDR2 YSYEKL.

The chain links TRBV24-1 to TRBJ2-2; lacking DNA, the TRBD2 call made by TCRdb goes unchecked. The CDR3 spans 17 residues. The germline V gene encodes CDR1 KGHDR and CDR2 SFDVKD. The CDR3 reads CATSDFGLAGNTGELFF.

V and J are TRBV9 and TRBJ1-1; TCRdb names TRBD1, which stays unverified in the absence of DNA. The length of the CDR3 is 15 residues. Germline V gene sequence: CDR1 SGDLS, CDR2 YYNGEE. CDR3: CASSVFRDPNTEAFF.

The chain combines TRBV7-9 with TRBJ2-7. Germline V lookup: CDR1 SEHNR, CDR2 FQNEAQ (reference sequence). The CDR3 spans 16 residues. CDR3 sequence reads: CASSSSDKTDPYEQYF.